One sample yielded the 2 T cell receptor beta chains listed below, sequenced in a study of T cells after yellow fever vaccination. TCRdb re-analysed the 5' RACE reads in MiXCR, keeping a single row per CDR3 protein. Of under 95,000 distinct CDR3 sequences in the sample, around 7.1% were seen once. The specimen comprised CD8+ T cells sorted from PBMCs, sampled roughly 10 days after the first yellow fever vaccination. These receptors were taken from a young man who received the YFV17D yellow fever vaccine.

The CDR3 region has the DNA TGTGCCAGCAGCTTCGGGAGGGCTGAAGCTTTCTTT. Translating it yields CASSFGRAEAFF. The rearrangement joins TRBV5-4 to TRBJ1-1; D is unclear. CDR1 SGHNT and CDR2 YYREEE come from the germline V gene (reference sequence). Trimming took 2 bases from V and 6 from J, leaving 8 bases between them. This CDR3 is built from 12 residues.

This clonotype showed up many times. This rearrangement joins TRBV6-1 to TRBJ1-2; the D gene is possibly TRBD1 (6 bases). The CDR3 is made up of 14 amino acids. The ends were cut back, 11 bases at V and 0 bases at J, with 16 bases in the middle. CDR1 is MNHNS and CDR2 is SASEGT in the germline V gene. Here the CDR3 reads CASARTGTNYGYTF. Here the CDR3 DNA reads TGTGCCTCGGCCCGCACAGGGACTAACTATGGCTACACCTTC.